Each of the 8 T cell receptor beta chains below was sequenced from the same sample in a study of cytomegalovirus exposure and HLA in healthy donors. Only in-frame clones appear in the TCRdb table, and some are missing; sequencing was by immunoSEQ multiplex PCR. The sample has about 360,000 clones, 70% to 90% seen once. Sequencing used PBMCs. These receptors were taken from a woman under 30 in good health and CMV-seronegative.

The chain recombines TRBV4-2 with TRBJ1-4; 9 nucleotides align to TRBD1. CDR1 and CDR2 (germline): LGHNA, YNFKEQ. V shed 1 base, J shed 7 bases, and the junction held 1 base outside the gene matches. The CDR3 consists of 14 residues. The CDR3 nucleotides read TGTGCCAGCAGCCAAGGACAGGGGGTTGAAAAACTGTTTTTT. Amino acid sequence: CASSQGQGVEKLFF.

The chain links TRBV10-1 to TRBJ2-7; a possible D gene is TRBD1 (6 bases). The V end lost 3 bases, the J end lost 1 base, and 10 bases lay between the germline ends. In germline, CDR1 is WNHNN, CDR2 SYGVQD (reference sequence). CDR3 size: 14 residues. CDR3 sequence: CASSEGGLSYEQYF. For the CDR3, the DNA is TGCGCCAGCAGTGAAGGGGGTTTATCCTACGAGCAGTACTTC.

This clone was counted a few times. The chain uses TRBV29-1 and TRBJ1-2; 8 nucleotides align to TRBD1. The CDR3 extends over 11 amino acids. The germline CDR1 and CDR2 sequences are SQVTM and ANQGSEA. J gave up 7 bases and V 5 bases, and 3 bases lay outside the gene matches. The CDR3 nucleotides are TGCAGCGTTCCGGACAGGGCTGGCTACACCTTC. Translated: CSVPDRAGYTF.

The chain combines TRBV15 with TRBJ1-5; D may be TRBD1 (5 bases). The CDR3 extends over 15 amino acids. CDR1 LNHNV and CDR2 YYDKDF come from the germline V gene (reference sequence). Trimming removed 0 bases at V and 6 bases at J, with 12 bases between. The CDR3 DNA follows: TGTGCCACCAGCAGAGATTTCGGGCAGGGTCAGCCCCAGCATTTT. Translation gives CATSRDFGQGQPQHF.

The chain combines TRBV5-6 with TRBJ2-7; D unresolved. Trimming shortened V by 0 bases and J by 1 base, and 11 bases separated the two germline ends. Looked up from germline, CDR1 is SGHDT and CDR2 is YYEEEE. The CDR3 consists of 15 residues. The CDR3 nucleotides are TGTGCCAGCAGCTTGGGGCCAAACCCTTCCTACGAGCAGTACTTC. This codes for CASSLGPNPSYEQYF.

The chain links TRBV5-1 to TRBJ2-3, with a possible D match to TRBD2 (5 bases). Trimming stripped 1 base from V and 5 bases from J, with 8 bases between. CDR1 and CDR2 from the germline V gene are SGHRS and YFSETQ. This CDR3 is built from 13 residues. CDR3 sequence reads: CASSLWGEDTQYF. CDR3 DNA: TGCGCCAGCAGCTTGTGGGGAGAAGATACGCAGTATTTT.

This chain links TRBV7-9 with TRBJ2-7; maybe TRBD2 (5 bases). The CDR3 is 17 amino acids. Trimming left V 5 bases short and J 2 bases short, with 22 bases between. The V gene's germline CDR1 is SEHNR and CDR2 FQNEAQ (reference sequence). The CDR3 loop is CASSPRDTLAAAYEQYF. In nucleotides, the CDR3 is TGTGCCAGCAGCCCGAGGGATACACTCGCTGCGGCCTACGAGCAGTACTTC.

This clone was seen just once. The V and J genes are TRBV2 and TRBJ1-1; D possibly corresponds to TRBD1 (6 bases). This CDR3 has 15 amino acids. V lost 7 bases and J 6 bases, leaving 21 bases between the germline ends. CDR1 is SNHLY, CDR2 FYNNEI, per germline. The CDR3 sequence: CASTSPLHRAAEAFF. The CDR3 DNA follows: TGTGCCAGCACCTCCCCCTTACACAGGGCCGCTGAAGCTTTCTTT.